Listed below are T cell receptor beta chains from one sample, sequenced in a study of T cells after posttransplantation cyclophosphamide. Generated by immunoSEQ multiplex PCR, the TCRdb table keeps only in-frame clones and is missing some. The data show roughly 49,000 clones, with none appearing a single time. The source material was PBMCs. These TCRs come from a man aged 40-55 years in good health, CMV-negative, and a related stem cell transplant donor. CDR3s include the opening cysteine and the closing phenylalanine or tryptophan. A D gene is named only where the DNA matches it firmly. Clone size, where shown, is once, few, many, or a class for clones that have expanded.

D gene: .
J gene: TRBJ2-5
V gene: TRBV20-1
clone size: many
CDR3 DNA: TGCAGTGCTCAGAGGGAGACCCAGTACTTC
CDR3 protein: CSAQRETQYF

D gene: TRBD1
J gene: TRBJ2-7
V gene: TRBV6-7
clone size: many
CDR3 DNA: TGTGCCAGCAGTTACCCTCCTACGGGACAGTTCTACGAGCAGTACTTC
CDR3 protein: CASSYPPTGQFYEQYF

D gene: TRBD2
J gene: TRBJ2-7
V gene: TRBV7-9
clone size: many
CDR3 DNA: TGTGCCAGCAGCATTACTAGCGGGGGCTACGAGCAGTACTTC
CDR3 protein: CASSITSGGYEQYF

D gene: TRBD2
J gene: TRBJ2-7
V gene: TRBV5-1
clone size: many
CDR3 DNA: TGCGCCAGCAGCTTGGAACTAGCGGGTGGGGACGAGCAGTACTTC
CDR3 protein: CASSLELAGGDEQYF

D gene: TRBD2
J gene: TRBJ2-3
V gene: TRBV10-3
clone size: many
CDR3 DNA: TGTGCCACCTCTAGCGGTGGGAGATGGACAGATACGCAGTATTTT
CDR3 protein: CATSSGGRWTDTQYF

D gene: TRBD1
J gene: TRBJ1-1
V gene: TRBV15
clone size: many
CDR3 DNA: TGTGCCACCAGCCGGAGAGGACAGGGAGGGACTGAAGCTTTCTTT
CDR3 protein: CATSRRGQGGTEAFF

D gene: .
J gene: TRBJ2-5
V gene: TRBV6-1
clone size: many
CDR3 DNA: TGTGCCAGCAGTGAAAGGGGGAGTCGAGAGACCCAGTACTTC
CDR3 protein: CASSERGSRETQYF

D gene: TRBD1
J gene: TRBJ1-1
V gene: TRBV19
clone size: many
CDR3 DNA: TGTGCCAGTAGTATAGATCGGGACCGGGACAGTCTGAACACTGAAGCTTTCTTT
CDR3 protein: CASSIDRDRDSLNTEAFF

D gene: .
J gene: TRBJ1-1
V gene: TRBV30
clone size: many
CDR3 DNA: TGTGCCTGGAGTTCAGCTAACAGGGAGGCTTTCTTT
CDR3 protein: CAWSSANREAFF

D gene: .
J gene: TRBJ2-3
V gene: TRBV4-1
clone size: many
CDR3 DNA: TGCGCCAGCAGCCAAGAAGGTCCGGGAGCAGGCACAGATACGCAGTATTTT
CDR3 protein: CASSQEGPGAGTDTQYF

D gene: TRBD1
J gene: TRBJ1-2
V gene: TRBV6-6
clone size: few
CDR3 DNA: TGTGCCAGCAGTCGGGACAGGGGCTATGGCTACACCTTC
CDR3 protein: CASSRDRGYGYTF

D gene: .
J gene: TRBJ1-5
V gene: TRBV6-5
clone size: many
CDR3 DNA: TGTGCCAGCACTAACGGGGGTGGCCAGCCCCAGCATTTT
CDR3 protein: CASTNGGGQPQHF

D gene: .
J gene: TRBJ1-2
V gene: TRBV28
clone size: many
CDR3 DNA: TGTGCCAGCAGTTTAGAACAGCCCCTATATGGCTACACCTTC
CDR3 protein: CASSLEQPLYGYTF

D gene: .
J gene: TRBJ2-5
V gene: TRBV14
clone size: many
CDR3 DNA: TGTGCCAGCAGCGCTACTCTCGGGGAGACCCAGTACTTC
CDR3 protein: CASSATLGETQYF

D gene: TRBD1
J gene: TRBJ1-6
V gene: TRBV6-5
clone size: .
CDR3 DNA: TGTGCCAGCAGCAACAGGGTTCAGGGGGCCCTCCACTTT
CDR3 protein: CASSNRVQGALHF

D gene: TRBD2
J gene: TRBJ2-7
V gene: TRBV6-5
clone size: many
CDR3 DNA: TGTGCCAGCAGAAAGGCTAGCGGGAGCTACGAGCAGTACTTC
CDR3 protein: CASRKASGSYEQYF

D gene: .
J gene: TRBJ2-1
V gene: TRBV5-6
clone size: many
CDR3 DNA: TGTGCCAGCAGCACAGAGTCGCCTGAGCAGTTCTTC
CDR3 protein: CASSTESPEQFF

D gene: .
J gene: TRBJ2-5
V gene: TRBV28
clone size: .
CDR3 DNA: TGTGCCAGCAGTTTACCCCGGACAGATTTAGAAGAGACCCAGTACTTC
CDR3 protein: CASSLPRTDLEETQYF

D gene: .
J gene: TRBJ2-5
V gene: TRBV6-6
clone size: many
CDR3 DNA: TGTGCCAGCAGGTTAAACCAAGAGACCCAGTACTTC
CDR3 protein: CASRLNQETQYF

D gene: .
J gene: TRBJ1-2
V gene: TRBV7-2
clone size: many
CDR3 DNA: TGTGCCAGCAGCTCAGCAGGGAGTAGTAACTATGGCTACACCTTC
CDR3 protein: CASSSAGSSNYGYTF

D gene: .
J gene: TRBJ2-3
V gene: TRBV5-1
clone size: many
CDR3 DNA: TGCGCCAGCAGTGGACTATCCAGCACAGATACGCAGTATTTT
CDR3 protein: CASSGLSSTDTQYF

D gene: .
J gene: TRBJ2-1
V gene: TRBV19
clone size: many
CDR3 DNA: TGTGCCAGTAGTATGGAGTCCTCCTACAATGAGCAGTTCTTC
CDR3 protein: CASSMESSYNEQFF

D gene: .
J gene: TRBJ1-5
V gene: TRBV19
clone size: many
CDR3 DNA: TGTGCCAGTAGTGTTCTATTGCAGGGCAATCAGCCCCAGCATTTT
CDR3 protein: CASSVLLQGNQPQHF

D gene: .
J gene: TRBJ2-1
V gene: TRBV5-1
clone size: many
CDR3 DNA: TGCGCCAGCAGCTTGTCCGGGAGTTATGATGAGCAGTTCTTC
CDR3 protein: CASSLSGSYDEQFF

D gene: TRBD2
J gene: TRBJ2-7
V gene: TRBV30
clone size: many
CDR3 DNA: TGTGCCTGGAGTGACCCGACTAGCGGGTACGAGCAGTACTTC
CDR3 protein: CAWSDPTSGYEQYF

D gene: TRBD2
J gene: TRBJ2-7
V gene: TRBV4-2
clone size: many
CDR3 DNA: TGTGCCAGCAGCCAAGGAACTAGCGGTACCTACGAGCAGTACTTC
CDR3 protein: CASSQGTSGTYEQYF

D gene: .
J gene: TRBJ2-3
V gene: TRBV7-9
clone size: many
CDR3 DNA: TGTGCCAGCAGCATTTACAGGGATTTCACAGATACGCAGTATTTT
CDR3 protein: CASSIYRDFTDTQYF

D gene: .
J gene: TRBJ2-2
V gene: TRBV15
clone size: many
CDR3 DNA: TGTGCCACCAGCAGAGCCCTATTAGTTACAGGGTTGCCCGGGGAGCTGTTTTTT
CDR3 protein: CATSRALLVTGLPGELFF

D gene: .
J gene: TRBJ1-5
V gene: TRBV5-5
clone size: many
CDR3 DNA: TGTGCCAGCAGCCCCGAGGCGGGTCTAAATCAGCCCCAGCATTTT
CDR3 protein: CASSPEAGLNQPQHF

D gene: .
J gene: TRBJ2-7
V gene: TRBV27
clone size: .
CDR3 DNA: TGTGCCAGCAGTTTATCGGGTAGCACCGCCTACGAGCAGTACTTC
CDR3 protein: CASSLSGSTAYEQYF

D gene: TRBD1
J gene: TRBJ1-2
V gene: TRBV2
clone size: many
CDR3 DNA: TGTGCCAGCAGTAAAGGACAGGGTGGGGGCTACACCTTC
CDR3 protein: CASSKGQGGGYTF

D gene: .
J gene: TRBJ2-3
V gene: TRBV5-4
clone size: many
CDR3 DNA: TGTGCCAGCAGCTTGGAGGGGGGGGCCGGGGTTGATACGCAGTATTTT
CDR3 protein: CASSLEGGAGVDTQYF

D gene: TRBD1
J gene: TRBJ2-1
V gene: TRBV5-1
clone size: many
CDR3 DNA: TGCGCCAGCAGCTTAAACACCGGGACAGGGGGCAATGAGCAGTTCTTC
CDR3 protein: CASSLNTGTGGNEQFF

D gene: TRBD1
J gene: TRBJ1-4
V gene: TRBV2
clone size: many
CDR3 DNA: TGTGCCAGCAGGGGACAGAATGAAAAACTGTTTTTT
CDR3 protein: CASRGQNEKLFF

D gene: .
J gene: TRBJ2-7
V gene: TRBV28
clone size: many
CDR3 DNA: TGTGCCAGCAGTTTCCCCCAGACAGGCCAGATCTACTACGAGCAGTACTTC
CDR3 protein: CASSFPQTGQIYYEQYF

D gene: .
J gene: TRBJ2-2
V gene: TRBV7-3
clone size: many
CDR3 DNA: TGTGCCAGCAGCTCTGGACTTAACACCGGGGAGCTGTTTTTT
CDR3 protein: CASSSGLNTGELFF

D gene: .
J gene: TRBJ1-1
V gene: TRBV19
clone size: many
CDR3 DNA: TGTGCCAGTAGTATTTCGGACAATGTTAACACTGAAGCTTTCTTT
CDR3 protein: CASSISDNVNTEAFF

D gene: TRBD1
J gene: TRBJ2-7
V gene: TRBV5-1
clone size: many
CDR3 DNA: TGCGCCAGCAGCGGTGGACAGGGTTTGGACGAGCAGTACTTC
CDR3 protein: CASSGGQGLDEQYF

D gene: TRBD2
J gene: TRBJ2-1
V gene: TRBV2
clone size: many
CDR3 DNA: TGTGCCAGCAGCGGACTAGCGGGAGAATATGAGCAGTTCTTC
CDR3 protein: CASSGLAGEYEQFF

D gene: TRBD2
J gene: TRBJ2-1
V gene: TRBV27
clone size: many
CDR3 DNA: TGTGCCAGCAGTTTTTATCCGGGACTAGGGGATGAGCAGTTCTTC
CDR3 protein: CASSFYPGLGDEQFF

D gene: .
J gene: TRBJ1-2
V gene: TRBV28
clone size: many
CDR3 DNA: TGTGCCAGCAGTTTATCTACCCCCCTGAGCAGTCAGACTGGCGGCTACACCTTC
CDR3 protein: CASSLSTPLSSQTGGYTF

D gene: .
J gene: TRBJ1-2
V gene: TRBV18
clone size: many
CDR3 DNA: TGTGCCAGCTCACCACCGGGCCAGGTGCCCTATGGCTACACCTTC
CDR3 protein: CASSPPGQVPYGYTF

D gene: .
J gene: TRBJ2-1
V gene: TRBV30
clone size: many
CDR3 DNA: TGTGCCTGGAGTCCCCTACCCTACAATGAGCAGTTCTTC
CDR3 protein: CAWSPLPYNEQFF

D gene: TRBD1
J gene: TRBJ1-1
V gene: TRBV19
clone size: many
CDR3 DNA: TGTGCCAGTAGTATTTTTCGGGACAGATCGAACACTGAAGCTTTCTTT
CDR3 protein: CASSIFRDRSNTEAFF

D gene: .
J gene: TRBJ2-1
V gene: TRBV4-2
clone size: many
CDR3 DNA: TGTGCCAGCAGTCATAGGTCCGGGAAGGAAAACAATGAGCAGTTCTTC
CDR3 protein: CASSHRSGKENNEQFF

D gene: TRBD2
J gene: TRBJ2-7
V gene: TRBV13
clone size: many
CDR3 DNA: TGTGCCAGCAGCTTAGGACTAGCGGGCCCCAGCTCCTACGAGCAGTACTTC
CDR3 protein: CASSLGLAGPSSYEQYF

D gene: .
J gene: TRBJ2-5
V gene: TRBV6-5
clone size: many
CDR3 DNA: TGTGCCTCCCGGAGCGGTGCTAGCGTGGGAGAGACCCAGTACTTC
CDR3 protein: CASRSGASVGETQYF

D gene: TRBD2
J gene: TRBJ2-1
V gene: TRBV15
clone size: many
CDR3 DNA: TGTGCCACGACTAGCGGACGCTACAATGAGCAGTTCTTC
CDR3 protein: CATTSGRYNEQFF

D gene: .
J gene: TRBJ1-1
V gene: TRBV29-1
clone size: many
CDR3 DNA: TGCAGCGTTGAGGTGAAACAGCTTGACACTGAAGCTTTCTTT
CDR3 protein: CSVEVKQLDTEAFF

D gene: .
J gene: TRBJ1-2
V gene: TRBV27
clone size: many
CDR3 DNA: TGTGCCAGCAGCATGGGCCAGGGGATCCCCTATGGCTACACCTTC
CDR3 protein: CASSMGQGIPYGYTF

D gene: .
J gene: TRBJ1-1
V gene: TRBV7-9
clone size: many
CDR3 DNA: TGTGCCAGCAGCTTAGAACAGCTACCTGCGCAAGCTTTCTTT
CDR3 protein: CASSLEQLPAQAFF

D gene: TRBD1
J gene: TRBJ1-4
V gene: TRBV10-3
clone size: many
CDR3 DNA: TGTGCCATCAGTGATACAGGGGGGGTTGCGGCTAATGAAAAACTGTTTTTT
CDR3 protein: CAISDTGGVAANEKLFF

D gene: .
J gene: TRBJ2-2
V gene: TRBV11-2
clone size: many
CDR3 DNA: TGTGCCAGCAGCTTAAACCCTGGCTCGAACACCGGGGAGCTGTTTTTT
CDR3 protein: CASSLNPGSNTGELFF

D gene: .
J gene: TRBJ2-3
V gene: TRBV11-3
clone size: many
CDR3 DNA: TGTGCCAGCAGCACGACTAGTTCCGCAGATACGCAGTATTTT
CDR3 protein: CASSTTSSADTQYF

D gene: .
J gene: TRBJ2-1
V gene: TRBV6-6
clone size: many
CDR3 DNA: TGTGCCAGCAGACTGCCCCCGGGACTCCCATCCAGGCAGTTCTTC
CDR3 protein: CASRLPPGLPSRQFF

D gene: TRBD1
J gene: TRBJ1-1
V gene: TRBV11-1
clone size: many
CDR3 DNA: TGTGCCAGCAGCCCACGACAGGGAGCTTTCTTT
CDR3 protein: CASSPRQGAFF

D gene: .
J gene: TRBJ2-7
V gene: TRBV5-6
clone size: many
CDR3 DNA: TGTGCCAGCAGCTTGGTGTTGGGGCCTGGGTACGAGCAGTACTTC
CDR3 protein: CASSLVLGPGYEQYF

D gene: .
J gene: TRBJ1-1
V gene: TRBV6-6
clone size: many
CDR3 DNA: TGTGCCAGCAGCGAGACAGAGAACACTGAAGCTTTCTTT
CDR3 protein: CASSETENTEAFF

D gene: TRBD2
J gene: TRBJ2-7
V gene: TRBV5-4
clone size: .
CDR3 DNA: TGTGCCAGCAGGTTAGCGGGAGGCCCTTCCTACGAGCAGTACTTC
CDR3 protein: CASRLAGGPSYEQYF